This T cell receptor (beta chain) derives from a study of OX40 agonist ivuxolimab in advanced cancers. The protocol was immunoSEQ multiplex PCR, while the TCRdb copy is restricted to in-frame clones and leaves out a portion. The table lists some 43,000 clones, 88% of them singletons. Trimming pared 1 base from V and 0 bases from J, leaving 10 bases between. Germline assignment: CDR1 GTSNPN and CDR2 SVGIG (reference sequence). This CDR3 is 14 amino acids long. The receptor's source is an adult with an advanced solid tumor such as melanoma, head and neck, liver or kidney cancer. The sequenced sample was CD4+ or CD8+ T cells sorted from blood, obtained in a trial of the OX40 agonist ivuxolimab. This chain connects TRBV30 to TRBJ2-7; D remains unclear. The CDR3 DNA is TGTGCCTGGAGTGGGGAAATCAGCTCCTACGAGCAGTACTTC. This translates into CAWSGEISSYEQYF.